Listed below are T cell receptor beta chains from one sample, sequenced in a study of blood T cells in healthy people across ages. TCRdb reanalysed the 5' RACE reads using MiXCR and keeps one entry per CDR3 protein. The table lists some 690,000 distinct CDR3 sequences, about 20% of them singletons. The source material was blood. Source of these receptors: a man aged 65 to 79 in good health. Both conserved end residues are part of each CDR3. The order of the fields is V gene, clone size, D gene, J gene, CDR3 length, CDR3 protein, CDR3 DNA. The D gene is left open where the match is weak. Where a row states a size, it is once, few, many or the class of an expanded clone; other rows omit it.

V gene: TRBV5-1
clone size: .
D gene: .
J gene: TRBJ2-2
CDR3 length: 14
CDR3 protein: CASSLAPPTGELFF
CDR3 DNA: TGCGCCAGCAGCTTGGCCCCCCCCACCGGGGAGCTGTTTTTT

V gene: TRBV29-1
clone size: .
D gene: .
J gene: TRBJ2-5
CDR3 length: 11
CDR3 protein: CSGLEGETQYF
CDR3 DNA: TGCAGCGGTCTGGAAGGAGAGACCCAGTACTTC

V gene: TRBV4-2
clone size: .
D gene: .
J gene: TRBJ2-7
CDR3 length: 13
CDR3 protein: CASREAGSYEQYF
CDR3 DNA: TGTGCCAGCAGGGAGGCAGGTTCGTACGAGCAGTACTTC

V gene: TRBV7-9
clone size: few
D gene: .
J gene: TRBJ2-7
CDR3 length: 14
CDR3 protein: CASSLRENGGWWFF
CDR3 DNA: TGTGCCAGCAGCTTAAGAGAGAACGGTGGATGGTGGTTCTTC

V gene: TRBV10-3
clone size: once
D gene: .
J gene: TRBJ2-2
CDR3 length: 14
CDR3 protein: CAIRDGANTGELFF
CDR3 DNA: TGTGCCATCCGGGACGGTGCGAACACCGGGGAGCTGTTTTTT

V gene: TRBV6-5
clone size: few
D gene: .
J gene: TRBJ2-5
CDR3 length: 13
CDR3 protein: CASSYGGSETQYF
CDR3 DNA: TGTGCCAGCAGTTACGGAGGGAGCGAGACCCAGTACTTC

V gene: TRBV28
clone size: .
D gene: TRBD2
J gene: TRBJ2-5
CDR3 length: 15
CDR3 protein: CASSGAGVLPETQYF
CDR3 DNA: TGTGCCAGCAGTGGGGCGGGAGTCCTGCCAGAGACCCAGTACTTC

V gene: TRBV7-8
clone size: .
D gene: .
J gene: TRBJ2-2
CDR3 length: 15
CDR3 protein: CASSLSAGMAGELFF
CDR3 DNA: TGTGCCAGCAGCTTAAGTGCGGGGATGGCCGGGGAGCTGTTTTTT

V gene: TRBV10-3
clone size: .
D gene: .
J gene: TRBJ2-1
CDR3 length: 12
CDR3 protein: CAISESGDEQFF
CDR3 DNA: TGTGCCATCAGTGAGTCGGGAGACGAGCAGTTCTTC

V gene: TRBV3-1
clone size: .
D gene: TRBD1
J gene: TRBJ1-6
CDR3 length: 15
CDR3 protein: CASSQTGTANSPLHF
CDR3 DNA: TGTGCCAGCAGCCAGACCGGGACAGCAAATTCACCCCTCCACTTT

V gene: TRBV5-5
clone size: few
D gene: .
J gene: TRBJ1-5
CDR3 length: 14
CDR3 protein: CASSLAVSNQPQHF
CDR3 DNA: TGTGCCAGCAGCTTGGCGGTTTCGAATCAGCCCCAGCATTTT

V gene: TRBV21-1
clone size: few
D gene: .
J gene: TRBJ1-3
CDR3 length: 12
CDR3 protein: CASRGPRNTIYF
CDR3 DNA: TGTGCCAGCAGAGGGCCTCGAAACACCATATATTTT

V gene: TRBV7-9
clone size: .
D gene: .
J gene: TRBJ1-1
CDR3 length: 14
CDR3 protein: CASSQDSMNTEAFF
CDR3 DNA: TGTGCCAGCAGCCAGGATTCCATGAACACTGAAGCTTTCTTT

V gene: TRBV28
clone size: few
D gene: .
J gene: TRBJ2-5
CDR3 length: 15
CDR3 protein: CASSDSLGGQETQYF
CDR3 DNA: TGTGCCAGCAGTGATTCTCTAGGGGGCCAAGAGACCCAGTACTTC

V gene: TRBV20-1
clone size: .
D gene: TRBD1
J gene: TRBJ1-1
CDR3 length: 14
CDR3 protein: CSARDPRGRGEAFF
CDR3 DNA: TGCAGTGCTAGAGATCCGAGGGGGCGAGGGGAAGCTTTCTTT

V gene: TRBV6-1
clone size: .
D gene: TRBD2
J gene: TRBJ2-1
CDR3 length: 14
CDR3 protein: CASSDRTSDPCQFF
CDR3 DNA: TGTGCCAGCAGTGACAGGACTAGCGACCCTTGCCAGTTCTTC

V gene: TRBV28
clone size: once
D gene: .
J gene: TRBJ2-7
CDR3 length: 15
CDR3 protein: CASSPGSEVSYEQYF
CDR3 DNA: TGTGCCAGCAGTCCAGGGTCTGAGGTATCCTACGAGCAGTACTTC

V gene: TRBV13
clone size: few
D gene: .
J gene: TRBJ1-3
CDR3 length: 15
CDR3 protein: CASSFRDISGNTIYF
CDR3 DNA: TGTGCCAGCAGCTTCCGGGACATCTCTGGAAACACCATATATTTT

V gene: TRBV20-1
clone size: .
D gene: .
J gene: TRBJ1-1
CDR3 length: 12
CDR3 protein: CSASGAGPEAFF
CDR3 DNA: TGCAGTGCATCGGGGGCTGGTCCTGAAGCTTTCTTT

V gene: TRBV10-1
clone size: .
D gene: TRBD2
J gene: TRBJ2-1
CDR3 length: 14
CDR3 protein: CASSDQRGYNEQFF
CDR3 DNA: TGCGCCAGCAGTGACCAGCGGGGCTACAATGAGCAGTTCTTC

V gene: TRBV6-5
clone size: many
D gene: TRBD1
J gene: TRBJ2-3
CDR3 length: 18
CDR3 protein: CASSYSIGSGTDTDTQYF
CDR3 DNA: TGTGCCAGCAGTTACTCGATTGGTTCGGGGACAGACACAGATACGCAGTATTTT

V gene: TRBV7-9
clone size: few
D gene: .
J gene: TRBJ2-7
CDR3 length: 16
CDR3 protein: CASSFGGQEPPKKQYF
CDR3 DNA: TGTGCCAGCAGCTTCGGGGGCCAGGAGCCGCCTAAAAAGCAGTACTTC

V gene: TRBV7-9
clone size: few
D gene: .
J gene: TRBJ1-2
CDR3 length: 14
CDR3 protein: CASSNIGRRYGYTF
CDR3 DNA: TGTGCCAGCAGCAACATCGGGCGTCGCTATGGCTACACCTTC

V gene: TRBV27
clone size: .
D gene: TRBD2
J gene: TRBJ2-7
CDR3 length: 15
CDR3 protein: CASSLTTSALYEQYF
CDR3 DNA: TGTGCCAGCAGTTTAACGACTAGCGCACTCTACGAGCAGTACTTC

V gene: TRBV23-1
clone size: once
D gene: .
J gene: TRBJ2-5
CDR3 length: 16
CDR3 protein: CASSQSTPSYQETQYF
CDR3 DNA: TGCGCCAGCAGTCAATCGACACCTTCGTACCAAGAGACCCAGTACTTC

V gene: TRBV5-1
clone size: few
D gene: .
J gene: TRBJ2-2
CDR3 length: 15
CDR3 protein: CASSPRGSPTGELFF
CDR3 DNA: TGCGCCAGCAGCCCGCGGGGTAGCCCCACCGGGGAGCTGTTTTTT

V gene: TRBV29-1
clone size: .
D gene: .
J gene: TRBJ2-2
CDR3 length: 13
CDR3 protein: CSVGGENTGELLF
CDR3 DNA: TGCAGCGTTGGAGGGGAGAACACCGGGGAGCTGCTTTTT

V gene: TRBV5-1
clone size: .
D gene: .
J gene: TRBJ2-3
CDR3 length: 16
CDR3 protein: CASSLSSGVRTDTQYF
CDR3 DNA: TGCGCCAGCAGCTTGTCGTCAGGGGTAAGGACAGATACGCAGTATTTT

V gene: TRBV7-8
clone size: .
D gene: .
J gene: TRBJ2-5
CDR3 length: 15
CDR3 protein: CASSPTGTYGETQYF
CDR3 DNA: TGTGCCAGCAGCCCCACCGGGACATATGGAGAGACCCAGTACTTC

V gene: TRBV9
clone size: few
D gene: .
J gene: TRBJ1-4
CDR3 length: 18
CDR3 protein: CASSPRTATLTTNEKLFF
CDR3 DNA: TGTGCCAGCAGCCCGCGGACAGCAACCCTCACAACTAATGAAAAACTGTTTTTT